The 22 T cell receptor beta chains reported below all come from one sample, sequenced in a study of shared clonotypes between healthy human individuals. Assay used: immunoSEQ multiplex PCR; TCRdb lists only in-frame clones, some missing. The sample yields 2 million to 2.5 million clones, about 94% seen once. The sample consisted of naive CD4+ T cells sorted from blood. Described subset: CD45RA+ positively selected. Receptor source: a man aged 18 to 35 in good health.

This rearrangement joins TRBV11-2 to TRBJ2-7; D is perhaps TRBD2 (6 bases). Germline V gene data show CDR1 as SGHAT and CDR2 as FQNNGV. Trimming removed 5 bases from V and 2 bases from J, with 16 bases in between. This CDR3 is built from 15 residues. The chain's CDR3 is CASSATKWGAYEQYF. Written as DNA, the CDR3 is TGTGCCAGCAGCGCTACTAAGTGGGGGGCCTACGAGCAGTACTTC.

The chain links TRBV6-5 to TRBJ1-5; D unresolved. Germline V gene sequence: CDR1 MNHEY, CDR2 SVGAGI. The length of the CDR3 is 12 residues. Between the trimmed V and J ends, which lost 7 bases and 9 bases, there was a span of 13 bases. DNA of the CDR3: TGTGCCAGCACAGAGGGCCGTAGGCCCCAGCATTTT. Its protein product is CASTEGRRPQHF.

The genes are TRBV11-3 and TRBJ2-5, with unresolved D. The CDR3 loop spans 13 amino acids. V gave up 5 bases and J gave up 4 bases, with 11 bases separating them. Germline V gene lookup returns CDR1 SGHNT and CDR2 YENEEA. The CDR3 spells CASSPRPGETQYF. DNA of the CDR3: TGTGCCAGCAGCCCTAGGCCTGGAGAGACCCAGTACTTC.

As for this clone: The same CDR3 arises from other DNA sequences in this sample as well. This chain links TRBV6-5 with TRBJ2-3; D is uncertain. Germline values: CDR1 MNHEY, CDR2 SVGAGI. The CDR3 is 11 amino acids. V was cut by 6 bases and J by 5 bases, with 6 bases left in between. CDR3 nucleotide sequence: TGTGCCAGCAGACGAGGAGATACGCAGTATTTT. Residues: CASRRGDTQYF.

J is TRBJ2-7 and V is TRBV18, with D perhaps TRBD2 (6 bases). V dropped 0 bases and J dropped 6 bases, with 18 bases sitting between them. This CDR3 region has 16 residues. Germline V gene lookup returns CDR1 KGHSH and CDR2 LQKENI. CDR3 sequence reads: CASSPPREHRITEQYF. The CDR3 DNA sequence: TGTGCCAGCTCACCACCCCGGGAGCACCGTATCACCGAGCAGTACTTC. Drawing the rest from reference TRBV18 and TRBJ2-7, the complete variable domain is NAGVMQNPRHLVRRRGQEARLRCSPMKGHSHVYWYRQLPEEGLKFMVYLQKENIIDESGMPKERFSAEFPKEGPSILRIQQVVRGDSAAYFCASSPPREHRITEQYFGPGTRLTVT.

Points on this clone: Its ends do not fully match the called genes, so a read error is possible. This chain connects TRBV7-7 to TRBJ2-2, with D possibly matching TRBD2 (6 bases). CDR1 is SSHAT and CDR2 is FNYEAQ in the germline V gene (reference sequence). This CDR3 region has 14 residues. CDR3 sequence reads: CASSFSPTSGELFF. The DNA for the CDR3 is TGTGCTAGCAGCTTCAGCCCGACTAGCGGGGAGCTGTTTTTT.

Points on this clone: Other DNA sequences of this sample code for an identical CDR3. CDR3 loop: CASSLLGNTEAFF. Written as DNA, the CDR3 is TGTGCCAGCAGTTTGTTAGGAAACACTGAAGCTTTCTTT. The V and J genes are TRBV28 and TRBJ1-1; D call uncertain. The CDR3 loop spans 13 amino acids. Germline V CDR1 and CDR2: MDHEN, SYDVKM. The V end lost 3 bases, the J end lost 2 bases, and 7 bases lay between the germline ends.

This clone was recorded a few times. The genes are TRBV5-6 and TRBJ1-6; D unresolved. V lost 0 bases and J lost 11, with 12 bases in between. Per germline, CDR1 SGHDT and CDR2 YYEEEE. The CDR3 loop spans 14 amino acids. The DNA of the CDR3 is TGTGCCAGCAGCTTGGATAGCGGGTTAACACCCCTCCACTTT. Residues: CASSLDSGLTPLHF.

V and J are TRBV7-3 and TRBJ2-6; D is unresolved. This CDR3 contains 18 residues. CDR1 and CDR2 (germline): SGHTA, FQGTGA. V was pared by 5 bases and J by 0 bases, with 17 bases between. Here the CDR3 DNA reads TGTGCCAGCAGCCTGGACCTTCGACTGGGCTCTGGGGCCAACGTCCTGACTTTC. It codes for CASSLDLRLGSGANVLTF.

DNA of the CDR3: TGTGCCAGCAAAAGGGGCCAAACCTACGAGCAGTACTTC. Translated, it gives CASKRGQTYEQYF. This chain uses TRBV28 with TRBJ2-7, with D possibly TRBD1 on 5 matching bases. V lost 7 bases and J 2 bases, leaving 12 bases between the germline ends. Looked up from germline, CDR1 is MDHEN and CDR2 is SYDVKM. CDR3 length equals 13 residues.

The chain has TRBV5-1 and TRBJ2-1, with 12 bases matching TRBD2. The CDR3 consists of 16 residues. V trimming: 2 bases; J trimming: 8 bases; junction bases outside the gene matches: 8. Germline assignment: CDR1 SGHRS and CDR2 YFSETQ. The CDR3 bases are TGCGCCAGCAGCTTAGCGAAGACTAGCGGGAGTTATGAGCAGTTCTTC. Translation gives CASSLAKTSGSYEQFF.

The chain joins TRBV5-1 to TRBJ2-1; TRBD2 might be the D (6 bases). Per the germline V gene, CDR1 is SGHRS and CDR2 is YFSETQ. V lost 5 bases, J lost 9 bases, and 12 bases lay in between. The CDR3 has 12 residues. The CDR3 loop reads CASSIMGGEQFF. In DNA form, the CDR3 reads TGCGCCAGCAGTATAATGGGGGGTGAGCAGTTCTTC.

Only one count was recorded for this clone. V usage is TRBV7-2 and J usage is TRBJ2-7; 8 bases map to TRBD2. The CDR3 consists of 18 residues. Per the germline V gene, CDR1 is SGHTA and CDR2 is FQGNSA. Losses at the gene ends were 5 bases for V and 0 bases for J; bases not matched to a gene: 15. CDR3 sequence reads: CASSQESGSLYYSYEQYF. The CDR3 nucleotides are TGTGCCAGCAGCCAGGAGAGCGGGAGTCTTTATTACTCCTACGAGCAGTACTTC. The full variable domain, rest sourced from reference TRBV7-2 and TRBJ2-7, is GAGVSQSPSNKVTEKGKDVELRCDPISGHTALYWYRQSLGQGLEFLIYFQGNSAPDKSGLPSDRFSAERTGGSVSTLTIQRTQQEDSAVYLCASSQESGSLYYSYEQYFGPGTRLTVT.

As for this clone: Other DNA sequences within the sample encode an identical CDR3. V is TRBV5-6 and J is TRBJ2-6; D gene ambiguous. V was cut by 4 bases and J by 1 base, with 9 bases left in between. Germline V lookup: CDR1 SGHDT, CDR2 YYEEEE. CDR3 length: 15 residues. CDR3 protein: CASSRRLSGANVLTF. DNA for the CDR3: TGTGCCAGCAGCCGTCGTTTGTCTGGGGCCAACGTCCTGACTTTC.

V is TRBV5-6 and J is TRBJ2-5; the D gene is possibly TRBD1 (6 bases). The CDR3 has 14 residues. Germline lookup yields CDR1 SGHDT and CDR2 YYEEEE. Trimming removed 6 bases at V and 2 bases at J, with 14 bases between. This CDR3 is CASNLQGNQETQYF. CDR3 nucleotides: TGTGCCAGCAACCTGCAGGGGAATCAAGAGACCCAGTACTTC.

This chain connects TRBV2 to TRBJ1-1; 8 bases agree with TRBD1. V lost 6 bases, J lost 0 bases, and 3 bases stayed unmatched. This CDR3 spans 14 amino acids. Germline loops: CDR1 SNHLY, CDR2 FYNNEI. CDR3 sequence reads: CASRWTGMNTEAFF. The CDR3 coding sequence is TGTGCCAGCAGGTGGACAGGGATGAACACTGAAGCTTTCTTT.

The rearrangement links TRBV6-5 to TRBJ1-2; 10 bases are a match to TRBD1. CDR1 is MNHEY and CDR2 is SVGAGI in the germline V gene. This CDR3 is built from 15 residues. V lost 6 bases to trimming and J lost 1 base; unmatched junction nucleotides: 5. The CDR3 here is CASRSRDRGNYGYTF. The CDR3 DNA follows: TGTGCCAGCAGAAGCCGGGACAGGGGTAACTATGGCTACACCTTC.

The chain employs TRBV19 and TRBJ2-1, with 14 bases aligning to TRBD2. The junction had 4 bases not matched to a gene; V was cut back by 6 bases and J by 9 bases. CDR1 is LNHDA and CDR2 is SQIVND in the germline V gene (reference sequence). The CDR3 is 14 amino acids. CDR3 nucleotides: TGTGCCAGTAGAACCGGGACTAGCGGGGGTGAGCAGTTCTTC. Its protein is CASRTGTSGGEQFF.

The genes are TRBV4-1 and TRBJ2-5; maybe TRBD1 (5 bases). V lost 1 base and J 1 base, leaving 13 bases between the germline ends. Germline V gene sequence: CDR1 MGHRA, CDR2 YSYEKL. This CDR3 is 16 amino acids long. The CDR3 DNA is TGCGCCAGCAGCCAAGTGTCAGGGCAGACCCAAGAGACCCAGTACTTC. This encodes CASSQVSGQTQETQYF.

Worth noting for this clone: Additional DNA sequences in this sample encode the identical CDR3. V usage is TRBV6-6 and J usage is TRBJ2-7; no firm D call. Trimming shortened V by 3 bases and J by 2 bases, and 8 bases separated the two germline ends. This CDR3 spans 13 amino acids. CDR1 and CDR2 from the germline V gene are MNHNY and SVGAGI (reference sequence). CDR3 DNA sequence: TGTGCCAGCAGTTATTCCCCCACCTACGAGCAGTACTTC. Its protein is CASSYSPTYEQYF.

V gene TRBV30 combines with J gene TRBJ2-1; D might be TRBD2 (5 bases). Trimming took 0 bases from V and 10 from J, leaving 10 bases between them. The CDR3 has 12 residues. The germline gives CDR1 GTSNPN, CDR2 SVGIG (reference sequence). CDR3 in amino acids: CAWSVISGEQFF. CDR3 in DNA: TGTGCCTGGAGTGTAATAAGCGGAGAGCAGTTCTTC. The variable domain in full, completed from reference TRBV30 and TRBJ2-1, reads SQTIHQWPATLVQPVGSPLSLECTVEGTSNPNLYWYRQAAGRGLQLLFYSVGIGQISSEVPQNLSASRPQDRQFILSSKKLLLSDSGFYLCAWSVISGEQFFGPGTRLTVL.

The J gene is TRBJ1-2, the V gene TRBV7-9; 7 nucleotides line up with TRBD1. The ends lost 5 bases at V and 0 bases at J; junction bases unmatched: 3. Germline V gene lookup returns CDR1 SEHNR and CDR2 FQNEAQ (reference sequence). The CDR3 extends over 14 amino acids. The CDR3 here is CASSHGQANYGYTF. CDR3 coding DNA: TGTGCCAGCAGCCACGGACAGGCTAACTATGGCTACACCTTC.